Following are 32 T cell receptor beta chains from one sample sequenced in a study of CD8 T cells in Susac syndrome. Reverse transcription of about 0.5 to 1 ug RNA was performed with random hexamers. TCRdb reanalysed the immunoSEQ multiplex PCR reads using MiXCR and keeps one entry per CDR3 protein. The table includes some 200,000 distinct CDR3 sequences, approximately 95% detected once. Source material: CD8+ T cells from PBMCs. Every receptor here comes from a human donor with Susac syndrome.

V and J are TRBV28 and TRBJ2-7; the match to TRBD2 covers 13 bases. The CDR3 sequence is 16 residues long. CDR1 MDHEN and CDR2 SYDVKM come from the germline V gene. V shed 6 bases and J 1 base; nucleotides not matched to a gene: 6. The CDR3 loop reads CASSLRTSGGSYEQYF. Written as DNA, the CDR3 is TGTGCCAGCAGCCTACGGACTAGCGGGGGATCCTACGAGCAGTACTTC. Supplemented by reference TRBV28 and TRBJ2-7, the full variable domain reads DVKVTQSSRYLVKRTGEKVFLECVQDMDHENMFWYRQDPGLGLRLIYFSYDVKMKEKGDIPEGYSVSREKKERFSLILESASTNQTSMYLCASSLRTSGGSYEQYFGPGTRLTVT.

This chain links TRBV20-1 with TRBJ2-5; perhaps TRBD2 as D (5 bases). V shed 2 bases and J shed 1 base, with 11 bases lying between them. Germline-derived CDR1 and CDR2 are DFQATT and SNEGSKA (reference sequence). The CDR3 loop spans 14 amino acids. The DNA of the CDR3 is TGCAGTGCTAGATCAAGCGGAGTCCAAGAGACCCAGTACTTC. Protein sequence: CSARSSGVQETQYF.

This chain uses TRBV18 with TRBJ2-3; D is unresolved. Trimming stripped 2 bases from V and 2 bases from J, with 5 bases between. The CDR3 length is 13 residues. CDR1 and CDR2 (germline): KGHSH, LQKENI. CDR3 sequence (DNA): TGTGCCAGCTCACCAGGGCTCACAGATACGCAGTATTTT. It specifies CASSPGLTDTQYF.

The genes are TRBV2 and TRBJ2-1; a possible D gene is TRBD2 (6 bases). Germline V gene lookup returns CDR1 SNHLY and CDR2 FYNNEI. CDR3 length: 15 amino acids. V lost 3 bases and J lost 0, with 9 bases in between. CDR3 in DNA: TGTGCCAGCAGTGATCCGGGACTCTCCTACAATGAGCAGTTCTTC. Protein product: CASSDPGLSYNEQFF. The whole variable domain, filled in from reference TRBV2 and TRBJ2-1, reads EPEVTQTPSHQVTQMGQEVILRCVPISNHLYFYWYRQILGQKVEFLVSFYNNEISEKSEIFDDQFSVERPDGSNFTLKIRSTKLEDSAMYFCASSDPGLSYNEQFFGPGTRLTVL.

The chain combines TRBV3-1 with TRBJ2-7; 11 bases fit TRBD2. This CDR3 has 15 residues. The trim removed 4 bases at V and 4 bases at J, leaving 6 bases unmatched. CDR1 is LGHDT, CDR2 YNNKEL, per germline (reference sequence). The CDR3 DNA reads TGTGCCAGCAGCCTCCGACTAGCGGGAATTTACGAGCAGTACTTC. It is translated as CASSLRLAGIYEQYF.

The rearrangement links TRBV30 to TRBJ1-1, with unresolved D. The CDR3 sequence is 14 residues long. The germline V and J ends were trimmed by 5 bases and 5 bases, with 18 bases remaining between them. Germline CDR1 and CDR2: GTSNPN and SVGIG (reference sequence). This CDR3 is CAWSHVLGGTEAFF. CDR3 coding DNA: TGTGCCTGGTCCCACGTTCTGGGAGGGACTGAAGCTTTCTTT.

V and J are TRBV7-9 and TRBJ1-5; D is uncertain. Looked up from germline, CDR1 is SEHNR and CDR2 is FQNEAQ (reference sequence). The ends were cut back, 2 bases at V and 6 bases at J, with 11 bases in the middle. The length of the CDR3 is 14 residues. The CDR3 DNA follows: TGTGCCAGCAGCTTATATACTCCCCCTCAGCCCCAGCATTTT. Translated: CASSLYTPPQPQHF.

The chain uses TRBV3-1 and TRBJ2-7; TRBD2 agrees at 11 bases. Germline CDR1 and CDR2: LGHDT and YNNKEL (reference sequence). With 3 bases clipped from V and 2 bases from J, the junction kept 9 bases outside the gene matches. The CDR3 spans 17 residues. CDR3: CASSQGTSGLMAYEQYF. For the CDR3, the DNA is TGTGCCAGCAGCCAGGGGACTAGCGGACTTATGGCCTACGAGCAGTACTTC.

The gene calls are TRBV9 and TRBJ2-2; TRBD1 matches at 9 bases. V lost 3 bases to trimming and J lost 5 bases; unmatched junction nucleotides: 8. Germline CDR1 reads SGDLS; CDR2 reads YYNGEE. CDR3 size: 16 residues. The CDR3: CASSDSGTGITGELFF. The CDR3 region has the DNA TGTGCCAGCAGCGACTCCGGGACAGGGATAACCGGGGAGCTGTTTTTT. The full variable domain, its missing parts supplied by reference TRBV9 and TRBJ2-2, is DSGVTQTPKHLITATGQRVTLRCSPRSGDLSVYWYQQSLDQGLQFLIQYYNGEERAKGNILERFSAQQFPDLHSELNLSSLELGDSALYFCASSDSGTGITGELFFGEGSRLTVL.

V is TRBV24-1 and J is TRBJ1-2; unclear D gene. CDR3 length: 15 residues. Germline V CDR1 and CDR2: KGHDR, SFDVKD. Trimming took 5 bases from V and 2 from J, leaving 14 bases between them. The CDR3 bases are TGTGCCACCAGTGTGACCGGGCCACCAAACTATGGCTACACCTTC. Translation gives CATSVTGPPNYGYTF.

The chain combines TRBV19 with TRBJ2-1, with TRBD2 matching 7 bases. The CDR3 length is 13 residues. Trimming at V came to 7 bases and at J to 6 bases, leaving 6 bases not matched to a gene. Germline lookup yields CDR1 LNHDA and CDR2 SQIVND (reference sequence). For the CDR3, the DNA is TGTGCCAGTACGGACGGCGGGGGCAATGAGCAGTTCTTC. Encoded protein: CASTDGGGNEQFF.

This rearrangement joins TRBV15 to TRBJ2-3, with TRBD2 as a possible D gene (6 bases). Germline loops: CDR1 LNHNV, CDR2 YYDKDF (reference sequence). The V and J ends lost 0 bases and 2 bases respectively, with 12 bases between them. The CDR3 sequence is 16 residues long. The CDR3 DNA reads as TGTGCCACCAGCAGAGATCGGAGGGGCCACACAGATACGCAGTATTTT. Encoded protein: CATSRDRRGHTDTQYF. The full variable domain, completed using reference TRBV15 and TRBJ2-3, is DAMVIQNPRYQVTQFGKPVTLSCSQTLNHNVMYWYQQKSSQAPKLLFHYYDKDFNNEADTPDNFQSRRPNTSFCFLDIRSPGLGDTAMYLCATSRDRRGHTDTQYFGPGTRLTVL.

The CDR3 reads CASSFPLDDGYTF. The CDR3 DNA is TGTGCCAGCAGTTTTCCACTGGATGATGGCTACACCTTC. The chain carries TRBV12-3 or TRBV12-4 and TRBJ1-2, with D hard to call. The CDR3 totals 13 residues. Trimming stripped 3 bases from V and 6 bases from J, with 11 bases between.

J is TRBJ2-5 and V is TRBV15, with D possibly TRBD2 on 6 matching bases. V was cut by 0 bases and J by 0 bases, with 8 bases left in between. The CDR3 totals 15 residues. The germline V gene encodes CDR1 LNHNV and CDR2 YYDKDF (reference sequence). This chain's CDR3 is CATSREGRYQETQYF. The CDR3 coding sequence is TGTGCCACCAGCAGAGAGGGGAGGTACCAAGAGACCCAGTACTTC. The whole variable domain, remainder taken from reference TRBV15 and TRBJ2-5, is DAMVIQNPRYQVTQFGKPVTLSCSQTLNHNVMYWYQQKSSQAPKLLFHYYDKDFNNEADTPDNFQSRRPNTSFCFLDIRSPGLGDTAMYLCATSREGRYQETQYFGPGTRLLVL.

V is TRBV7-9 and J is TRBJ1-1; no definite D call. The CDR3 runs 11 residues. V lost 2 bases to trimming and J lost 6 bases, with 4 bases between them. In germline, CDR1 is SEHNR, CDR2 FQNEAQ (reference sequence). CDR3 nucleotides: TGTGCCAGCAGCTTAATCGCTGAAGCTTTCTTT. Amino acids: CASSLIAEAFF.

The chain has TRBV7-8 and TRBJ2-1; D assignment may be TRBD1 or TRBD2 (5 bases each). The CDR3 totals 11 residues. Germline assignment: CDR1 SGHVS and CDR2 FQNEAQ. V was pared by 5 bases and J by 14 bases, with 13 bases between. The CDR3 DNA sequence: TGTGCCAGCAGCCCGCCCGGGGCGGAGTTCTTC. Amino acids: CASSPPGAEFF. Using reference TRBV7-8 and TRBJ2-1 for the parts outside the CDR3, the full variable domain is GAGVSQSPRYKVAKRGQDVALRCDPISGHVSLFWYQQALGQGPEFLTYFQNEAQLDKSGLPSDRFFAERPEGSVSTLKIQRTQQEDSAVYLCASSPPGAEFFGPGTRLTVL.

V is TRBV20-1 and J is TRBJ2-4; a possible D gene is TRBD1 (6 bases). CDR1 is DFQATT, CDR2 SNEGSKA, per germline (reference sequence). The CDR3 covers 14 residues. Trimming pared 3 bases from V and 4 bases from J, leaving 13 bases between. CDR3 DNA: TGCAGTGCTAGCCATCAAAGGGGGAAAAACATTCAGTACTTC. It specifies CSASHQRGKNIQYF.

The rearrangement links TRBV30 to TRBJ1-4, with D hard to call. V shed 0 bases and J shed 10 bases, with 6 bases lying between them. Looked up from germline, CDR1 is GTSNPN and CDR2 is SVGIG (reference sequence). The CDR3 is 11 amino acids. Here the CDR3 reads CAWSVRSKLFF. Written as DNA, the CDR3 is TGTGCCTGGAGTGTGAGATCAAAACTGTTTTTT. The variable domain in full, completed from reference TRBV30 and TRBJ1-4, reads SQTIHQWPATLVQPVGSPLSLECTVEGTSNPNLYWYRQAAGRGLQLLFYSVGIGQISSEVPQNLSASRPQDRQFILSSKKLLLSDSGFYLCAWSVRSKLFFGSGTQLSVL.

J is TRBJ2-1 and V is TRBV11-2; 11 nucleotides line up with TRBD2. Germline loops: CDR1 SGHAT, CDR2 FQNNGV. The CDR3 has 19 residues. The V gene end was trimmed by 3 bases and the J gene end by 4 bases; junction bases not matched to a gene: 14. Here the CDR3 reads CASSLSSSTSGVRYNEQFF. The CDR3 bases are TGTGCCAGCAGCTTGAGTTCCTCGACTAGCGGGGTCAGATACAATGAGCAGTTCTTC.

In nucleotides, the CDR3 is TGTGCCAGCAGTCACGCTCCGGGACAGGGAGACTACGAGCAGTACTTC. Its protein is CASSHAPGQGDYEQYF. This chain links TRBV6-6 with TRBJ2-7; 9 bases align to TRBD1. Looked up from germline, CDR1 is MNHNY and CDR2 is SVGAGI (reference sequence). The CDR3 length is 16 residues. The trim removed 5 bases at V and 3 bases at J, leaving 11 bases unmatched.

V usage is TRBV18 and J usage is TRBJ2-1; D is ambiguous. Germline V gene sequence: CDR1 KGHSH, CDR2 LQKENI. The CDR3 extends over 16 amino acids. V shed 3 bases and J shed 0 bases, with 12 bases lying between them. CDR3 coding DNA: TGTGCCAGCTCACCCTCAGACTCTAGCTCCTACAATGAGCAGTTCTTC. This gives the protein CASSPSDSSSYNEQFF.

This chain uses TRBV20-1 with TRBJ1-5; 8 bases are shared with TRBD1. The CDR3 length is 15 residues. J was trimmed by 0 bases and V by 2 bases; bases with no gene match: 3. The germline gives CDR1 DFQATT, CDR2 SNEGSKA (reference sequence). In DNA form, the CDR3 reads TGCAGTGCTAGAACAGGGGGATTTAGCAATCAGCCCCAGCATTTT. Its translation is CSARTGGFSNQPQHF.

The V gene is TRBV20-1, the J gene TRBJ2-1, with a tentative D call TRBD2 (6 bases). In germline, CDR1 is DFQATT, CDR2 SNEGSKA (reference sequence). CDR3 length: 14 amino acids. Trimming cost V 6 bases and J 1 base, with 13 bases left between them. In DNA, the CDR3 is TGCAGTGCAGTTGGACTAACTTCCTACAATGAGCAGTTCTTC. Translation: CSAVGLTSYNEQFF.

V gene TRBV10-3 combines with J gene TRBJ2-7, with 14 positions matching TRBD2. The CDR3 runs to 13 residues. V lost 8 bases and J lost 3; bases outside the gene matches: 0. The germline gives CDR1 ENHRY, CDR2 SYGVKD. The CDR3 loop reads CAIGLAGGYEQYF. Written as DNA, the CDR3 is TGTGCCATCGGACTAGCGGGGGGCTACGAGCAGTACTTC.

This clonotype was picked up a small number of times. The chain is built from TRBV7-2 and TRBJ2-1; TRBD2 matches 7 bases. V was clipped by 1 base and J by 2 bases; unmatched bases: 5. CDR3 size: 16 residues. Germline loops: CDR1 SGHTA, CDR2 FQGNSA. CDR3 amino acids: CASSLGLAETYNEQFF. As DNA, the CDR3 is TGTGCCAGCAGCTTAGGGCTAGCGGAGACCTACAATGAGCAGTTCTTC.

The chain couples TRBV10-3 to TRBJ2-3; D call uncertain. Germline CDR1 reads ENHRY; CDR2 reads SYGVKD. V lost 0 bases and J lost 2, with 0 bases in between. This CDR3 contains 12 residues. The CDR3 DNA reads TGTGCCATCAGTGAGTCCACAGATACGCAGTATTTT. Protein: CAISESTDTQYF.

V gene TRBV7-9 combines with J gene TRBJ1-4, with 7 bases matching TRBD1. With V trimmed by 4 bases and J by 1 base, 6 bases remained unmatched. The CDR3 runs to 16 residues. Germline CDR1 and CDR2: SEHNR and FQNEAQ (reference sequence). CDR3 residues: CASSSDRAGTNEKLFF. CDR3 DNA: TGTGCCAGCAGCTCCGACAGGGCTGGAACTAATGAAAAACTGTTTTTT.

This rearrangement joins TRBV6-1 to TRBJ2-5; no clear D. Trimming removed 0 bases at V and 1 base at J, with 9 bases between. Germline values: CDR1 MNHNS, CDR2 SASEGT. CDR3 size: 15 residues. CDR3 sequence (DNA): TGTGCCAGCAGTGAAGCGAAACGGTTCCAAGAGACCCAGTACTTC. This translates into CASSEAKRFQETQYF.

This chain links TRBV27 with TRBJ1-5; perhaps TRBD1 as D (5 bases). Trimming took off 4 bases at V and 3 bases at J, with 16 bases between the two ends. This CDR3 has 16 amino acids. Germline CDR1 is MNHEY and CDR2 is SMNVEV (reference sequence). The CDR3 DNA reads as TGTGCCAGCAGTTCATTCCTCGGGGCGGTCAATCAGCCCCAGCATTTT. This translates into CASSSFLGAVNQPQHF.

Comments on this clonotype: One end of the junction does not line up with germline, which may come from a read error. The chain couples TRBV6-1 to TRBJ2-7; tentatively, D is TRBD2 (5 bases). Germline CDR1 reads MNHNS; CDR2 reads SASEGT. The CDR3 is made up of 19 amino acids. The CDR3 nucleotides are TGTGCCAGCAGTCCCGGTTCGATTTCGTGGGCTAGCACCTCCCACGAGCAGTACTTC. Its protein is CASSPGSISWASTSHEQYF.

J is TRBJ2-2 and V is TRBV9; TRBD2 might be the D (6 bases). Germline V gene data show CDR1 as SGDLS and CDR2 as YYNGEE. Trimming took off 0 bases at V and 6 bases at J, with 18 bases between the two ends. This CDR3 is built from 17 residues. CDR3 nucleotides: TGTGCCAGCAGCGTAGCTGGGGGGTTGGGTCCCCCCGGGGAGCTGTTTTTT. This encodes CASSVAGGLGPPGELFF. The complete variable domain, with remaining parts taken from reference TRBV9 and TRBJ2-2, reads DSGVTQTPKHLITATGQRVTLRCSPRSGDLSVYWYQQSLDQGLQFLIQYYNGEERAKGNILERFSAQQFPDLHSELNLSSLELGDSALYFCASSVAGGLGPPGELFFGEGSRLTVL.

The chain recombines TRBV27 with TRBJ2-7; D may be TRBD1 (6 bases). The CDR3 runs 11 residues. V was clipped by 4 bases and J by 12 bases, with 13 bases between them. From germline, CDR1 is MNHEY and CDR2 SMNVEV (reference sequence). The CDR3 loop is CASSSRGITYF. The CDR3 DNA reads as TGTGCCAGCAGTTCCAGGGGAATAACGTACTTC.